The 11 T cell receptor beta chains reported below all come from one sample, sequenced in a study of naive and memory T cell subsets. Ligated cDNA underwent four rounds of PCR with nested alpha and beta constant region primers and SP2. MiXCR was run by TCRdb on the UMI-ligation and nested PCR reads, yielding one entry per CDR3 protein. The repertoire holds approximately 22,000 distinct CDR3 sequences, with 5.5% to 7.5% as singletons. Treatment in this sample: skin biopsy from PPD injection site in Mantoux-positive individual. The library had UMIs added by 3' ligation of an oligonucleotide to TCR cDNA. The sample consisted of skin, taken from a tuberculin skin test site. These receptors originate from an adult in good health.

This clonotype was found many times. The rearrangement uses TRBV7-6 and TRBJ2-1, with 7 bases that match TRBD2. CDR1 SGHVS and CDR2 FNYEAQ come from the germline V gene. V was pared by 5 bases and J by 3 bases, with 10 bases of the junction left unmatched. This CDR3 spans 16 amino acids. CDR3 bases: TGTGCCAGCAGCCCCCGGGGGGAGGCCCTCTACAATGAGCAGTTCTTC. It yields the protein CASSPRGEALYNEQFF. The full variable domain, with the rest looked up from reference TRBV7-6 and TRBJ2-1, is GAGVSQSPRYKVTKRGQDVALRCDPISGHVSLYWYRQALGQGPEFLTYFNYEAQQDKSGLPNDRFSAERPEGSISTLTIQRTEQRDSAMYRCASSPRGEALYNEQFFGPGTRLTVL.

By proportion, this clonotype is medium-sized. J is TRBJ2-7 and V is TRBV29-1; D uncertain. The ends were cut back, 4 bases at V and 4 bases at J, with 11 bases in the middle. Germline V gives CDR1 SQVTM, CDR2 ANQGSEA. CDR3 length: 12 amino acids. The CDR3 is CSVGGEVYEQYF. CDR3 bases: TGCAGCGTTGGTGGGGAAGTATACGAGCAGTACTTC.

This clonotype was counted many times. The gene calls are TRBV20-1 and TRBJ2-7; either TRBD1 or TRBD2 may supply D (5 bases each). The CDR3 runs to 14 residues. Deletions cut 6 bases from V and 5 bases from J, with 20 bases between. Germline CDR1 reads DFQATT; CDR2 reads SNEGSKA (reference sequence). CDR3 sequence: CSAAGFRDAHEQYF. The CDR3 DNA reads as TGCAGTGCGGCGGGCTTCAGGGATGCCCACGAGCAGTACTTC.

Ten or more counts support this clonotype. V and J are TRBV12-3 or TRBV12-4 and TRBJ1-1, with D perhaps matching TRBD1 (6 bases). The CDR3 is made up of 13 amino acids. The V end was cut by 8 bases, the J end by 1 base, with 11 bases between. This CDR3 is CASRGGWNTEAFF. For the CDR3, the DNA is TGTGCCAGCCGCGGGGGCTGGAACACTGAAGCTTTCTTT.

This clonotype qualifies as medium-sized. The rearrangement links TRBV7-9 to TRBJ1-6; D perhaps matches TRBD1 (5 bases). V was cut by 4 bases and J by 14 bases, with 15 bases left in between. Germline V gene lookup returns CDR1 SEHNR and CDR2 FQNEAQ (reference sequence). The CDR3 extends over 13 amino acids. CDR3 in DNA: TGTGCCAGCAGCTCCGGACACTCCGGCACCCTCCACTTT. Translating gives CASSSGHSGTLHF.

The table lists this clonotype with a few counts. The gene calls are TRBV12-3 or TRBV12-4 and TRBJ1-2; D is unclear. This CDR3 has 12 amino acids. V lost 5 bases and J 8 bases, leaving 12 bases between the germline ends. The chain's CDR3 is CASSPSRVGYTF. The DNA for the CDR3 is TGTGCCAGCAGTCCGTCTAGGGTCGGCTACACCTTC.

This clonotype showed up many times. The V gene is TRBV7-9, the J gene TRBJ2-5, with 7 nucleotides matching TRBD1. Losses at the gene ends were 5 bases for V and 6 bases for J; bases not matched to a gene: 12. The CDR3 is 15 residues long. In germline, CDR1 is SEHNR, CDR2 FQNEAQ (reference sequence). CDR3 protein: CASSLQGRDRKTQYF. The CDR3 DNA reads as TGTGCCAGCAGCCTTCAAGGCCGGGACAGAAAGACCCAGTACTTC.

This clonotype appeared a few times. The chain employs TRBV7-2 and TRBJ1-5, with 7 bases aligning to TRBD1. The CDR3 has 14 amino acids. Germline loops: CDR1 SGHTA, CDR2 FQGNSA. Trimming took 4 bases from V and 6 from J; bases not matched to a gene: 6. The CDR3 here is CASSSDAGGQPQHF. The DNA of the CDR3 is TGTGCCAGCAGCTCAGACGCAGGGGGTCAGCCCCAGCATTTT.

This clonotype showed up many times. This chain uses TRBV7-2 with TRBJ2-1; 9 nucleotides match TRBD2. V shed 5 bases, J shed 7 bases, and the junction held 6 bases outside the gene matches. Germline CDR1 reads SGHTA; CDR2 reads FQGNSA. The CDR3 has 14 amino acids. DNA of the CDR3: TGTGCCAGCAGCCCACGTAGCGGGAGTAATGAGCAGTTCTTC. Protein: CASSPRSGSNEQFF.

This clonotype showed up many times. The CDR3 sequence: CASSDLAGTLNEQFF. CDR3 coding DNA: TGTGCCAGCAGTGACTTAGCGGGAACCCTCAATGAGCAGTTCTTC. The chain is built from TRBV6-4 and TRBJ2-1, with TRBD2 identical over 8 bases. Germline CDR1 and CDR2: MRHNA and SNTAGT. CDR3 length: 15 amino acids. The V and J ends lost 1 base and 6 bases, in that order; junction bases with no gene match: 5.

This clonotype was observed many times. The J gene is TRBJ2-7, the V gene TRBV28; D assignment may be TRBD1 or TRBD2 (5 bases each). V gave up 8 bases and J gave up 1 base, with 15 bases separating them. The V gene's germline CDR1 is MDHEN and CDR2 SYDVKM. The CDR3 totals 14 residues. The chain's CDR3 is CASLAGIRSYEQYF. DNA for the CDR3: TGTGCCAGCCTAGCAGGGATCAGGTCCTACGAGCAGTACTTC.